This TCR beta chain was retrieved from a study of blood T cell repertoires in COVID-19. Study as a whole: T cells, B-cell-depleted T cells, or PBMCs provided the cDNA or gDNA that served as material.

The CDR3 covers 16 residues. The germline CDR1 and CDR2 sequences are SGHRS and YFSETQ. The V end lost 1 base, the J end lost 6 bases, and 16 bases lay between the germline ends. Generated by immunoSEQ multiplex PCR, the TCRdb table keeps only in-frame clones and is missing some. The sample consists of around 200,000 clones, more than 75% of them appearing once. The clonotype originates from a man in his forties or fifties with active or convalescent COVID-19. The chain employs TRBV5-1 and TRBJ1-4; a weak D match, TRBD1 (5 bases). Sequenced: peripheral blood. The CDR3 is CASSLTSGPGDEKLFF. The CDR3 DNA sequence: TGCGCCAGCAGCTTGACATCAGGACCGGGGGATGAAAAACTGTTTTTT.